The next 25 T cell receptor beta chains were all read from a single sample in a study of T cell repertoires in cytomegalovirus infection. TCRdb processed the reads anew with MiXCR; each CDR3 protein has one entry. The table has 310,000 or so distinct CDR3 sequences, about a sixth seen once. The sequenced sample was PBMCs. The receptors come from a human donor in good health (CMV status not recorded). Some clones in this sample may be carry-over from other donors' samples.

This clonotype was seen only a few times. The gene calls are TRBV11-3 and TRBJ2-3; 9 positions match TRBD1. The germline V gene encodes CDR1 SGHNT and CDR2 YENEEA. Trimming took 5 bases from V and 4 from J; bases not matched to a gene: 10. The length of the CDR3 is 16 residues. The CDR3 DNA reads as TGTGCCAGCAGCGAGGGACAGGGTTTTAGCGCAGATACGCAGTATTTT. Amino acids: CASSEGQGFSADTQYF.

The chain combines TRBV20-1 with TRBJ2-5, with D possibly TRBD1 on 5 matching bases. The germline V gene encodes CDR1 DFQATT and CDR2 SNEGSKA (reference sequence). There are 13 residues in the CDR3. Trimming shortened V by 1 base and J by 9 bases, and 15 bases separated the two germline ends. Here the CDR3 DNA reads TGCAGTGCTAGAGTCGGACACTCACGGGCCCAGTACTTC. Translating it yields CSARVGHSRAQYF.

This rearrangement joins TRBV6-5 to TRBJ1-4; 9 bases line up with TRBD1. Germline CDR1 reads MNHEY; CDR2 reads SVGAGI. V dropped 6 bases and J dropped 0; count of bases not matched to a gene: 5. The CDR3 runs 16 residues. CDR3 sequence reads: CASSRTGASTNEKLFF. DNA of the CDR3: TGTGCCAGCAGCCGGACAGGGGCCTCAACTAATGAAAAACTGTTTTTT.

This clonotype has ten or more counts. The gene calls are TRBV4-2 and TRBJ1-2; D is undetermined. Between the trimmed V and J ends, which lost 1 base and 2 bases, there was a span of 8 bases. Germline assignment: CDR1 LGHNA and CDR2 YNFKEQ. This CDR3 comprises 14 residues. The chain's CDR3 is CASSQGGSNYGYTF. The CDR3 nucleotides are TGTGCCAGCAGCCAAGGTGGGTCCAACTATGGCTACACCTTC.

This chain links TRBV12-3 or TRBV12-4 with TRBJ2-1, with TRBD2 matching 10 bases. This CDR3 spans 15 amino acids. With V trimmed by 1 base and J by 7 bases, 4 bases remained unmatched. The CDR3 loop reads CASSLERGGVNEQFF. In nucleotides, the CDR3 is TGTGCCAGCAGTTTAGAGCGGGGGGGCGTAAATGAGCAGTTCTTC.

This clonotype appeared many times. V gene TRBV7-6 combines with J gene TRBJ2-3; 9 bases agree with TRBD2. V gave up 2 bases and J gave up 2 bases; unmatched junction bases: 5. Germline loops: CDR1 SGHVS, CDR2 FNYEAQ. This CDR3 comprises 16 residues. The CDR3 sequence: CASSLFGGGDTDTQYF. The CDR3 DNA reads as TGTGCCAGCAGCTTATTTGGCGGGGGGGACACAGATACGCAGTATTTT. The full variable domain, rest sourced from reference TRBV7-6 and TRBJ2-3, is GAGVSQSPRYKVTKRGQDVALRCDPISGHVSLYWYRQALGQGPEFLTYFNYEAQQDKSGLPNDRFSAERPEGSISTLTIQRTEQRDSAMYRCASSLFGGGDTDTQYFGPGTRLTVL.

The chain recombines TRBV7-9 with TRBJ1-2, with D unresolved. The CDR3 sequence is 13 residues long. Germline V gene lookup returns CDR1 SEHNR and CDR2 FQNEAQ (reference sequence). V lost 7 bases to trimming and J lost 3 bases, with 12 bases between them. CDR3 sequence reads: CASTPNLHYGYTF. CDR3 coding DNA: TGTGCCAGCACCCCGAACCTCCACTATGGCTACACCTTC.

In this sample, this clonotype turned up a few times. This chain uses TRBV18 with TRBJ2-7; no definite D call. Trimming left V 2 bases short and J 0 bases short, with 11 bases between. The CDR3 length is 15 residues. The germline CDR1 and CDR2 sequences are KGHSH and LQKENI. CDR3 sequence reads: CASSPSEVSSYEQYF. DNA of the CDR3: TGTGCCAGCTCACCAAGTGAAGTAAGCTCCTACGAGCAGTACTTC.

This chain uses TRBV27 with TRBJ2-2, with 14 bases identical to TRBD2. The CDR3 consists of 18 residues. V dropped 6 bases and J dropped 4; count of bases not matched to a gene: 10. Germline V gene lookup returns CDR1 MNHEY and CDR2 SMNVEV (reference sequence). This chain's CDR3 is CASSRYRGLAGGTGELFF. In DNA, the CDR3 is TGTGCCAGCAGCCGATACAGAGGACTAGCGGGGGGCACCGGGGAGCTGTTTTTT.

In this sample, this clonotype turned up many times. The chain couples TRBV7-9 to TRBJ1-6; no clear D. V lost 5 bases, J lost 8 bases, and 19 bases lay in between. CDR3 length equals 16 residues. Germline values: CDR1 SEHNR, CDR2 FQNEAQ (reference sequence). In DNA, the CDR3 is TGTGCCAGCAGCCCTGGGAAGGAGTCGGCCTATTCACCCCTCCACTTT. This encodes CASSPGKESAYSPLHF.

This clonotype has more than one count but fewer than ten. This chain links TRBV28 with TRBJ1-4; no firm D call. The germline V gene has CDR1 MDHEN and CDR2 SYDVKM. With 6 bases removed from V and 8 bases from J, the gap between germline ends came to 7 bases. CDR3 length equals 11 residues. Here the CDR3 reads CASRSTEKLFF. The DNA for the CDR3 is TGTGCCAGCAGGTCAACAGAAAAACTGTTTTTT.

In its sample, this clonotype was seen many times. This sequence joins TRBV6-5 and TRBJ2-5; D remains ambiguous. V was pared by 11 bases and J by 7 bases, with 17 bases between. The CDR3 consists of 12 residues. Germline-derived CDR1 and CDR2 are MNHEY and SVGAGI. As DNA, the CDR3 is TGTGCCGCTGGGCAATTCAAGTCGACCCAGTACTTC. This encodes CAAGQFKSTQYF.

This clonotype was recorded many times. The chain recombines TRBV10-3 with TRBJ1-2; D is possibly TRBD1 (5 bases). Trimming cost V 2 bases and J 4 bases, with 8 bases left between them. The CDR3 runs 13 residues. Per the germline V gene, CDR1 is ENHRY and CDR2 is SYGVKD. The CDR3 loop is CAISEDSPYGYTF. CDR3 nucleotides: TGTGCCATCAGTGAGGACAGCCCCTATGGCTACACCTTC.

The table lists this clonotype with a few counts. The chain uses TRBV6-5 and TRBJ2-2; D perhaps matches TRBD1 (6 bases). From germline, CDR1 is MNHEY and CDR2 SVGAGI. V was cut by 0 bases and J by 7 bases, with 18 bases left in between. The CDR3 length is 17 residues. As DNA, the CDR3 is TGTGCCAGCAGTTACTCGACAGGCCAATTTGGAGGCGGGGAGCTGTTTTTT. Translating it yields CASSYSTGQFGGGELFF.

Here the CDR3 reads CASSLGRAINSPLHF. DNA for the CDR3: TGTGCCAGCAGCTTAGGGCGAGCTATTAATTCACCCCTCCACTTT. V gene TRBV7-9 combines with J gene TRBJ1-6, with unresolved D. Germline lookup yields CDR1 SEHNR and CDR2 FQNEAQ (reference sequence). The CDR3 sequence is 15 residues long. With 1 base removed from V and 6 bases from J, the gap between germline ends came to 10 bases.

This clonotype was found many times. This chain links TRBV7-2 with TRBJ2-3; D assignment may be TRBD1 or TRBD2 (5 bases each). Germline loops: CDR1 SGHTA, CDR2 FQGNSA. The ends were cut back, 4 bases at V and 4 bases at J, with 9 bases in the middle. This CDR3 is built from 13 residues. The CDR3 region has the DNA TGTGCCAGCAGCTCTCGGGGCGCAGATACGCAGTATTTT. Translated: CASSSRGADTQYF.

This clonotype occurred once. This rearrangement joins TRBV2 to TRBJ2-5; 11 bases align to TRBD2. The V gene's germline CDR1 is SNHLY and CDR2 FYNNEI. The CDR3 length is 14 residues. Unmatched junction bases numbered 6, after V lost 8 bases and J lost 4 bases. This CDR3 reads CASRLAGGLETQYF. CDR3 bases: TGTGCCAGCCGCCTAGCGGGGGGTCTAGAGACCCAGTACTTC.

Many counts were recorded for this clonotype. This chain joins TRBV7-2 and TRBJ1-2; no definite D call. V gave up 0 bases and J gave up 1 base, with 12 bases separating them. This CDR3 has 16 residues. CDR1 is SGHTA, CDR2 FQGNSA, per germline. CDR3 sequence (DNA): TGTGCCAGCAGCTTAGCGGACCAGATAGTTAACTATGGCTACACCTTC. It translates to CASSLADQIVNYGYTF.

This clonotype was seen only a few times. V usage is TRBV28 and J usage is TRBJ1-5; 7 positions agree with TRBD1. V lost 5 bases to trimming and J lost 4 bases; unmatched junction nucleotides: 8. CDR3 length: 15 amino acids. Germline V gene lookup returns CDR1 MDHEN and CDR2 SYDVKM. The CDR3 loop reads CASSPIQGINQPQHF. The CDR3 DNA follows: TGTGCCAGCAGTCCCATACAGGGGATAAATCAGCCCCAGCATTTT. Complete variable domain (other parts from reference TRBV28 and TRBJ1-5): DVKVTQSSRYLVKRTGEKVFLECVQDMDHENMFWYRQDPGLGLRLIYFSYDVKMKEKGDIPEGYSVSREKKERFSLILESASTNQTSMYLCASSPIQGINQPQHFGDGTRLSIL.

The rearrangement joins TRBV20-1 to TRBJ2-7; TRBD2 matches 8 bases. Germline CDR1 DFQATT, CDR2 SNEGSKA (reference sequence). The V gene end was trimmed by 5 bases and the J gene end by 6 bases; junction bases not matched to a gene: 9. The CDR3 runs to 13 residues. This chain's CDR3 is CSARTSIFGEQYF. CDR3 sequence (DNA): TGCAGTGCTCGGACTAGCATTTTCGGCGAGCAGTACTTC.

This sequence joins TRBV29-1 and TRBJ1-1, with TRBD1 as a possible D gene (5 bases). The V end was cut by 3 bases, the J end by 1 base, with 6 bases between. Germline values: CDR1 SQVTM, CDR2 ANQGSEA. The CDR3 is 12 residues long. Written as DNA, the CDR3 is TGCAGCGTTGAGGGACGGAACACTGAAGCTTTCTTT. Translated: CSVEGRNTEAFF.

There are many counts of this clonotype. This chain joins TRBV6-5 and TRBJ2-7; 10 bases agree with TRBD1. CDR3 length equals 14 residues. V shed 2 bases and J 3 bases; nucleotides not matched to a gene: 1. CDR1 and CDR2 (germline): MNHEY, SVGAGI. DNA for the CDR3: TGTGCCAGCAGTTACGGACAGGGGGTCTACGAGCAGTACTTC. It codes for CASSYGQGVYEQYF.

The CDR3 loop reads CASSLVYDSAYEQYF. The CDR3 DNA follows: TGTGCCAGCAGCTTGGTCTATGACAGCGCCTACGAGCAGTACTTC. The chain links TRBV5-5 to TRBJ2-7; weak D call: TRBD1 (5 bases). V was cut by 0 bases and J by 2 bases, with 12 bases left in between. CDR1 and CDR2 (germline): SGHKS, YYEKEE (reference sequence). The CDR3 has 15 residues.

The chain couples TRBV7-9 to TRBJ2-7; D may be TRBD1 or TRBD2 (5 bases each). The V gene's germline CDR1 is SEHNR and CDR2 FQNEAQ (reference sequence). V lost 0 bases and J lost 3, with 12 bases in between. This CDR3 comprises 15 residues. CDR3 amino acids: CASSLAGTPIYEQYF. CDR3 coding DNA: TGTGCCAGCAGCTTAGCGGGGACCCCCATCTACGAGCAGTACTTC.

The chain has TRBV2 and TRBJ2-2; 7 bases agree with TRBD1. This CDR3 comprises 15 residues. CDR1 and CDR2 (germline): SNHLY, FYNNEI. V was clipped by 4 bases and J by 5 bases; unmatched bases: 7. Here the CDR3 DNA reads TGTGCCAGCAGTGGACAGGGATTAGAGACCGGGGAGCTGTTTTTT. Protein sequence: CASSGQGLETGELFF.